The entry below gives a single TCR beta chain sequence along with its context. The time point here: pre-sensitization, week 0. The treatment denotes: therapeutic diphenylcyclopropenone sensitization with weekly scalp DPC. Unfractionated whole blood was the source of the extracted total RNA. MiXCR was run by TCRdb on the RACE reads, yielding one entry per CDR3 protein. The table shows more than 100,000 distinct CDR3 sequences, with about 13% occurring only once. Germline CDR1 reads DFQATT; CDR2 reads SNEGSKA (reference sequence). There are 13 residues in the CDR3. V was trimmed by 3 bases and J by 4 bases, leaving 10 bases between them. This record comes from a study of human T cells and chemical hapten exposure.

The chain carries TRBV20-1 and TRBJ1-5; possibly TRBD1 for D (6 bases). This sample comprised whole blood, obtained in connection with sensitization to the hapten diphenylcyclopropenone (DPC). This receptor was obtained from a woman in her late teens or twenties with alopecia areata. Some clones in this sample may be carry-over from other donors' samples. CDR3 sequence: CSASPRGNQPQHF. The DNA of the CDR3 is TGCAGTGCTAGCCCCAGGGGAAATCAGCCCCAGCATTTT.